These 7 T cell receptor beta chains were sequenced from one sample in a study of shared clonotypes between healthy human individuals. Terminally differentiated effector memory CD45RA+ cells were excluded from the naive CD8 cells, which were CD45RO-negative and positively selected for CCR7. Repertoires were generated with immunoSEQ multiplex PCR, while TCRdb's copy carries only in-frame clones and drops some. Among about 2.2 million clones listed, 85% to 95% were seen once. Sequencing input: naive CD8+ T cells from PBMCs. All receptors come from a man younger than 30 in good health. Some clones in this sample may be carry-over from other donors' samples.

This CDR3 is CASADGSLLGSYNEQFF. CDR3 DNA sequence: TGTGCCAGCGCTGACGGCTCGCTGTTAGGCTCCTACAATGAGCAGTTCTTC. The genes are TRBV5-6 and TRBJ2-1; no clear D gene. The V end was cut by 7 bases, the J end by 0 bases, with 20 bases between. Germline V gene sequence: CDR1 SGHDT, CDR2 YYEEEE. CDR3 length equals 17 residues.

The CDR3 sequence is CASGVIEGAAEQYF. In nucleotides, the CDR3 is TGTGCCAGCGGGGTTATCGAAGGGGCGGCCGAGCAGTACTTC. J is TRBJ2-7 and V is TRBV27, with TRBD1 as a possible D gene (5 bases). V was shortened by 8 bases and J by 6 bases, with 20 bases between the two germline ends. The CDR3 runs 14 residues. The V gene's germline CDR1 is MNHEY and CDR2 SMNVEV (reference sequence).

CDR3 coding DNA: TGTGCCAGCAGCTCCGGACAGGCAGACGAGCAGTACTTC. It specifies CASSSGQADEQYF. The chain carries TRBV6-5 and TRBJ2-7; 7 bases map to TRBD1. Per the germline V gene, CDR1 is MNHEY and CDR2 is SVGAGI. The CDR3 length is 13 residues. After removal of 6 bases from V and 5 bases from J, the junction contained 7 bases not matched to a gene.

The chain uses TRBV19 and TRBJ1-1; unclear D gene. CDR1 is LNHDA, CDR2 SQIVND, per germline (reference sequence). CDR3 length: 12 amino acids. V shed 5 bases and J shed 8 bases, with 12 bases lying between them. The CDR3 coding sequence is TGTGCCAGTAGTTGGGTGGTGGGCGAAGCTTTCTTT. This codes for CASSWVVGEAFF.

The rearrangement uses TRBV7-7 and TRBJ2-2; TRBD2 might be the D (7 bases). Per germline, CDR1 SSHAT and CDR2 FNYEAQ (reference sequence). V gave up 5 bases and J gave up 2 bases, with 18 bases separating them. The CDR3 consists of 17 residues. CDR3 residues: CASSPRQGTINTGELFF. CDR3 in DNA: TGTGCCAGCAGCCCCCGGCAGGGGACTATTAACACCGGGGAGCTGTTTTTT.

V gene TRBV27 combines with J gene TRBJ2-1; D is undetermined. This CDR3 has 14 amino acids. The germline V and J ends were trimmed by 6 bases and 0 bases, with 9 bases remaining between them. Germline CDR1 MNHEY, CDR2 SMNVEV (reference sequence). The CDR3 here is CASRVRISYNEQFF. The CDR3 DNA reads TGTGCCAGCAGAGTAAGGATCTCCTACAATGAGCAGTTCTTC.

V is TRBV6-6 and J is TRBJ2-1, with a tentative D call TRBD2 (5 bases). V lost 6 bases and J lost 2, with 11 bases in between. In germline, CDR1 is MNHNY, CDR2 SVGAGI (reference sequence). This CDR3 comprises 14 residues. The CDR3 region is CASRPDWAYNEQFF. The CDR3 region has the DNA TGTGCCAGCAGGCCGGACTGGGCCTACAATGAGCAGTTCTTC.